This is a list of T cell receptor beta chains from one sample in a study of blood T cells in healthy people across ages. TCRdb re-analysed the 5' RACE reads in MiXCR, keeping a single row per CDR3 protein. The repertoire holds about 1.1 million distinct CDR3 sequences, with around two fifths as singletons. Specimen: blood. These receptors all stem from a man aged 18 to 30 in good health. Both conserved end residues are part of each CDR3. Fields, in order: J gene, CDR3 length, V gene, D gene, clone size, CDR3 protein, CDR3 DNA. A D gene is named only where the DNA matches it firmly. Not every row has a clone size; where given, it reads once, few, many or a size class.

j_gene: TRBJ2-4
len: 16
v_gene: TRBV10-3
d_gene: .
abundance: few
CDR3aa: CAISESGPLAKNIQYF
CDR3nt: TGTGCCATCAGTGAATCGGGGCCCCTAGCCAAAAACATTCAGTACTTC

j_gene: TRBJ1-5
len: 13
v_gene: TRBV2
d_gene: .
abundance: few
CDR3aa: CASKQGSNQPQHF
CDR3nt: TGTGCCAGCAAGCAGGGAAGCAATCAGCCCCAGCATTTT

j_gene: TRBJ2-2
len: 13
v_gene: TRBV2
d_gene: TRBD1
abundance: .
CDR3aa: CASDREGVGELFF
CDR3nt: TGTGCCAGCGACAGGGAAGGGGTCGGGGAGCTGTTTTTT

j_gene: TRBJ2-1
len: 16
v_gene: TRBV18
d_gene: .
abundance: .
CDR3aa: CASSPPDQGLYNEQFF
CDR3nt: TGTGCCAGCTCACCACCAGACCAGGGGCTCTACAATGAGCAGTTCTTC

j_gene: TRBJ2-5
len: 16
v_gene: TRBV28
d_gene: TRBD1
abundance: .
CDR3aa: CASSLFKGTGKETQYF
CDR3nt: TGTGCCAGCAGTTTGTTCAAAGGGACAGGCAAAGAGACCCAGTACTTC

j_gene: TRBJ2-2
len: 15
v_gene: TRBV6-1
d_gene: TRBD1
abundance: .
CDR3aa: CASSESGGVNGELFF
CDR3nt: TGTGCCAGCAGTGAATCAGGGGGTGTGAACGGGGAGCTGTTTTTT

j_gene: TRBJ2-7
len: 14
v_gene: TRBV5-1
d_gene: .
abundance: few
CDR3aa: CASSRKVPVDEQYF
CDR3nt: TGCGCCAGCAGCCGTAAAGTGCCGGTCGACGAGCAGTACTTC

j_gene: TRBJ1-1
len: 14
v_gene: TRBV12-3/TRBV12-4
d_gene: TRBD1
abundance: few
CDR3aa: CASSLGDRVIEAFF
CDR3nt: TGTGCCAGCAGTTTGGGGGACAGGGTTATAGAAGCTTTCTTT

j_gene: TRBJ1-5
len: 13
v_gene: TRBV10-3
d_gene: .
abundance: .
CDR3aa: CATTGRDNQPQHF
CDR3nt: TGTGCCACGACCGGGAGGGACAATCAGCCCCAGCATTTT

j_gene: TRBJ1-4
len: 18
v_gene: TRBV3-1
d_gene: TRBD1
abundance: .
CDR3aa: CASSQESLGTGDGEKLFF
CDR3nt: TGTGCCAGCAGCCAAGAGTCTCTAGGGACAGGGGACGGAGAAAAACTGTTTTTT

j_gene: TRBJ2-5
len: 14
v_gene: TRBV24-1
d_gene: .
abundance: .
CDR3aa: CATSDLRTGETQYF
CDR3nt: TGTGCCACCAGTGACTTAAGGACTGGAGAGACCCAGTACTTC

j_gene: TRBJ1-2
len: 14
v_gene: TRBV11-2
d_gene: .
abundance: .
CDR3aa: CASSAHPREGGYTF
CDR3nt: TGTGCCAGCAGCGCCCATCCCAGGGAGGGCGGCTACACCTTC

j_gene: TRBJ2-3
len: 18
v_gene: TRBV7-9
d_gene: TRBD1
abundance: .
CDR3aa: CASSLGRTGGRSTDTQYF
CDR3nt: TGTGCCAGCAGCTTAGGGCGGACAGGGGGGAGATCGACAGATACGCAGTATTTT

j_gene: TRBJ2-3
len: 16
v_gene: TRBV6-6
d_gene: .
abundance: few
CDR3aa: CASETGLGTSTDTQYF
CDR3nt: TGTGCCAGCGAGACAGGGCTGGGGACTAGCACAGATACGCAGTATTTT

j_gene: TRBJ2-2
len: 15
v_gene: TRBV7-2
d_gene: .
abundance: .
CDR3aa: CASSLATIQYGELFF
CDR3nt: TGTGCCAGCAGTTTAGCGACCATTCAATACGGGGAGCTGTTTTTT

j_gene: TRBJ2-2
len: 15
v_gene: TRBV20-1
d_gene: .
abundance: .
CDR3aa: CSALRGLHKAGELFF
CDR3nt: TGCAGTGCTCTCAGGGGCCTACACAAGGCCGGGGAGCTGTTTTTT

j_gene: TRBJ1-6
len: 14
v_gene: TRBV6-5
d_gene: .
abundance: few
CDR3aa: CASRRTSYNSPLHF
CDR3nt: TGTGCCAGCAGACGGACGTCCTATAATTCACCCCTCCACTTT

j_gene: TRBJ1-1
len: 16
v_gene: TRBV5-1
d_gene: .
abundance: .
CDR3aa: CASSLGEWTPNTEAFF
CDR3nt: TGCGCCAGCAGCTTGGGGGAGTGGACACCAAACACTGAAGCTTTCTTT

j_gene: TRBJ2-1
len: 12
v_gene: TRBV5-1
d_gene: .
abundance: .
CDR3aa: CASGSGGNEQFF
CDR3nt: TGCGCCAGCGGATCCGGCGGAAATGAGCAGTTCTTC

j_gene: TRBJ2-4
len: 14
v_gene: TRBV10-3
d_gene: .
abundance: .
CDR3aa: CAISEAVDKNIQYF
CDR3nt: TGTGCCATCAGTGAAGCCGTAGACAAAAACATTCAGTACTTC

j_gene: TRBJ2-3
len: 16
v_gene: TRBV4-1
d_gene: .
abundance: few
CDR3aa: CASSPLWLGSTDTQYF
CDR3nt: TGCGCCAGCAGCCCCCTGTGGTTAGGGAGCACAGATACGCAGTATTTT

j_gene: TRBJ2-3
len: 16
v_gene: TRBV12-5
d_gene: .
abundance: .
CDR3aa: CASGLVVGQGADTQYF
CDR3nt: TGTGCTAGTGGTTTGGTAGTCGGGCAGGGTGCAGATACGCAGTATTTT

j_gene: TRBJ2-1
len: 14
v_gene: TRBV7-2
d_gene: .
abundance: few
CDR3aa: CATHSGDRFDEQFF
CDR3nt: TGTGCCACACACTCAGGGGACCGGTTCGACGAGCAGTTCTTC